Below, 11 T cell receptor beta chains from the same sample are listed, as sequenced in a study of shared clonotypes between healthy human individuals. Data came from immunoSEQ multiplex PCR; TCRdb stores just in-frame clones and leaves some out. The sample contains about 600,000 clones, around 80% of which appear only once. The source material was PBMCs. The receptor set was obtained from a woman in her forties in good health. Some clones in this sample may be carry-over from other donors' samples.

This clone was detected many times. The chain carries TRBV7-2 and TRBJ2-7; D not certain. V was cut by 3 bases and J by 0 bases, with 12 bases left in between. This CDR3 is built from 15 residues. CDR1 and CDR2 (germline): SGHTA, FQGNSA. This CDR3 reads CASSFSSQSSYEQYF. The CDR3 DNA is TGTGCCAGCAGCTTTTCTTCCCAATCCTCCTACGAGCAGTACTTC.

The chain is built from TRBV27 and TRBJ2-1, with 13 bases lining up with TRBD2. V was pared by 6 bases and J by 10 bases, with 15 bases of the junction left unmatched. The germline V gene has CDR1 MNHEY and CDR2 SMNVEV (reference sequence). The CDR3 extends over 17 amino acids. The CDR3 DNA reads as TGTGCCAGCAGCCTTTTGGGAACTAGCGGGAGGGTTATGGAGCAGTTCTTC. Its protein is CASSLLGTSGRVMEQFF.

The V gene is TRBV5-1, the J gene TRBJ2-1; D is tentatively TRBD1 or TRBD2 (5 bases each). V dropped 2 bases and J dropped 0 bases, with 12 bases sitting between them. Looked up from germline, CDR1 is SGHRS and CDR2 is YFSETQ. The CDR3 contains 16 residues. In DNA, the CDR3 is TGCGCCAGCAGCTTTCGGGCAGGGAGCTCCTACAATGAGCAGTTCTTC. It translates to CASSFRAGSSYNEQFF. The full variable domain, rest sourced from reference TRBV5-1 and TRBJ2-1, is KAGVTQTPRYLIKTRGQQVTLSCSPISGHRSVSWYQQTPGQGLQFLFEYFSETQRNKGNFPGRFSGRQFSNSRSEMNVSTLELGDSALYLCASSFRAGSSYNEQFFGPGTRLTVL.

The chain uses TRBV6-6 and TRBJ1-2; a possible D gene is TRBD1 (6 bases). Germline V gene sequence: CDR1 MNHNY, CDR2 SVGAGI (reference sequence). There are 15 residues in the CDR3. Deletions cut 5 bases from V and 1 base from J, with 14 bases between. CDR3 bases: TGTGCCAGCAGTAGTGGACAGCACTTTAACTATGGCTACACCTTC. This codes for CASSSGQHFNYGYTF.

The chain combines TRBV19 with TRBJ2-5; 7 bases line up with TRBD1. V lost 0 bases, J lost 3 bases, and 1 base stayed unmatched. Germline loops: CDR1 LNHDA, CDR2 SQIVND (reference sequence). This CDR3 contains 14 residues. This CDR3 reads CASSIDQGEETQYF. CDR3 nucleotides: TGTGCCAGTAGTATAGATCAGGGGGAAGAGACCCAGTACTTC.

This clone was observed a handful of times. This sequence joins TRBV6-4 and TRBJ2-1; 13 bases agree with TRBD2. Germline CDR1 MRHNA, CDR2 SNTAGT. The CDR3 totals 14 residues. Losses at the gene ends were 4 bases for V and 12 bases for J; bases not matched to a gene: 6. The CDR3 nucleotides read TGTGCCAGCAGTGCGGAGACTAGCGGGAGGCGGCAGTTCTTC. It specifies CASSAETSGRRQFF.

This clone was seen only a few times. The rearrangement links TRBV2 to TRBJ1-4, with 7 bases lining up with TRBD1. The CDR3 runs 14 residues. CDR1 and CDR2 (germline): SNHLY, FYNNEI. Germline trimming cut 5 bases from V and 4 bases from J; bases unmatched to any gene: 4. The CDR3 loop is CASSRQGGNEKLFF. CDR3 coding DNA: TGTGCCAGCAGTAGACAGGGAGGTAATGAAAAACTGTTTTTT. Together with reference TRBV2 and TRBJ1-4, the CDR3 gives the full variable domain: EPEVTQTPSHQVTQMGQEVILRCVPISNHLYFYWYRQILGQKVEFLVSFYNNEISEKSEIFDDQFSVERPDGSNFTLKIRSTKLEDSAMYFCASSRQGGNEKLFFGSGTQLSVL.

As regards this clone: Other nucleotide sequences in the sample specify the same CDR3. V usage is TRBV5-4 and J usage is TRBJ2-7; D ambiguous. The CDR3 runs to 14 residues. V lost 0 bases and J 1 base, leaving 8 bases between the germline ends. The germline V gene encodes CDR1 SGHNT and CDR2 YYREEE (reference sequence). Here the CDR3 DNA reads TGTGCCAGCAGCTTGGATTACAGATCCTACGAGCAGTACTTC. This encodes CASSLDYRSYEQYF. Variable domain in full (rest from reference TRBV5-4 and TRBJ2-7): ETGVTQSPTHLIKTRGQQVTLRCSSQSGHNTVSWYQQALGQGPQFIFQYYREEENGRGNFPPRFSGLQFPNYSSELNVNALELDDSALYLCASSLDYRSYEQYFGPGTRLTVT.

This clone was seen only once. The gene calls are TRBV19 and TRBJ2-1; D is possibly TRBD2 (5 bases). Per germline, CDR1 LNHDA and CDR2 SQIVND (reference sequence). V was trimmed by 3 bases and J by 8 bases, leaving 11 bases between them. The CDR3 spans 13 residues. Here the CDR3 reads CASSMRVVYEQFF. CDR3 nucleotide sequence: TGTGCCAGTAGTATGAGGGTAGTTTATGAGCAGTTCTTC.

This clone was detected only once. The genes are TRBV12-5 and TRBJ2-1; 10 positions agree with TRBD2. The length of the CDR3 is 15 residues. CDR1 is LGHNT, CDR2 FRNRAP, per germline. V lost 1 base and J lost 8; bases outside the gene matches: 5. The CDR3 DNA follows: TGTGCTAGTGGTTTGGCGGCTAGCGGGAGTTATGAGCAGTTCTTC. It encodes CASGLAASGSYEQFF.

The V gene is TRBV5-8, the J gene TRBJ1-1; D is uncertain. The germline V gene encodes CDR1 SGHTS and CDR2 YDEGEE. This CDR3 region has 14 residues. V lost 4 bases and J 4 bases, leaving 14 bases between the germline ends. The CDR3 DNA reads TGTGCCAGCAGCAAGTTGGTAAGGGCCACTGAAGCTTTCTTT. It is translated as CASSKLVRATEAFF.